The rows below give T cell receptor beta chains drawn from one sample of a study of blood T cells in healthy people across ages. One entry per CDR3 protein, called by TCRdb with MiXCR from the 5' RACE reads. Altogether about 640,000 distinct CDR3 sequences are present, about 30% being singletons, with the ten largest covering approximately 14%. Sequences were obtained from blood. All receptors derive from a woman at least 80 years old in good health. Each CDR3 is given with its conserved first and last residue. D genes are given only for firm matches. Not every row has a clone size; where given, it reads once, few, many or a size class.

j_call d_call v_call clone_size cdr3_nt cdr3_aa
TRBJ2-7 NA TRBV10-3 many TGTGCCATCAGTGAGGGGACCACGGTGAGGTACGAGCAGTACTTC CAISEGTTVRYEQYF
TRBJ2-1 NA TRBV9 many TGTGCCAGCAGCGTAGGAATAAGGGTGGGGGCTAGCGGTTGGAGTGAGCAGTTCTTC CASSVGIRVGASGWSEQFF
TRBJ2-3 NA TRBV7-3 few TGTGCCAGCAGCCTTTACCCTAGCACAGATACGCAGTATTTT CASSLYPSTDTQYF
TRBJ2-5 NA TRBV10-2 many TGCGCCAGCAGTGAGTCGGGAATTTACCAAGAGACCCAGTACTTC CASSESGIYQETQYF
TRBJ2-2 NA TRBV30 many TGTGCCTGGCGTCCAGGGAGCACCGGGGAGCTGTTTTTT CAWRPGSTGELFF
TRBJ1-4 NA TRBV15 NA TGTGCCACCAGCGGGACGCTAGGTGAAAAACTGTTTTTT CATSGTLGEKLFF
TRBJ2-4 TRBD1 TRBV20-1 NA TGCAGTGCCGAACCTACGGGACAGGACAATGAGCAGTACTTC CSAEPTGQDNEQYF
TRBJ2-1 NA TRBV7-7 many TGTGCCAGCAGCTTGGAGATAGGGACCTACAATGAGCAGTTCTTC CASSLEIGTYNEQFF
TRBJ2-2 NA TRBV27 once TGTGCCAGCAGTTCTACCGGGGGGCTGTTTTTT CASSSTGGLFF
TRBJ2-3 TRBD2 TRBV6-6 once TGTGCCAGCAGTTACGGGCTAGCGGGGACAGCAGATACGCAGTATTTT CASSYGLAGTADTQYF
TRBJ2-2 NA TRBV29-1 NA TGCAGCGTTGTCTTGCGGGGCGCGAACACCGGGGAGCTGTTTTTT CSVVLRGANTGELFF
TRBJ2-4 NA TRBV27 NA TGTGCCAGCAGTTTATACTCACCGACAGGCCGACTAGCCAAAAACATTCAGTACTTC CASSLYSPTGRLAKNIQYF
TRBJ2-7 TRBD1 TRBV14 many TGTGCCAGCAGCCAGGGACAGGGGAGTGCCGAGCAGTACTTC CASSQGQGSAEQYF
TRBJ2-7 TRBD1 TRBV18 many TGTGCCAGCTCAGAGGACAGGGGAGCCTACGAGCAGTACTTC CASSEDRGAYEQYF
TRBJ2-3 NA TRBV7-8 many TGTGCCAGCAGCTTAGCGCCAGTCGGATCAGATACGCAGTATTTT CASSLAPVGSDTQYF
TRBJ1-2 NA TRBV24-1 few TGTGCCACCAGTGATCCCGGGGGATCCTATGGCTACACCTTC CATSDPGGSYGYTF
TRBJ1-2 NA TRBV4-3 few TGCGCCAGCAGCCAAGGAGAAGGTCAGGCGGTCTCTGGCTACACCTTC CASSQGEGQAVSGYTF
TRBJ2-3 TRBD1 TRBV28 many TGTGCCAGCAGTGTTTCGGGACAGGGTCGCGTGTCTACAGATACGCAGTATTTT CASSVSGQGRVSTDTQYF